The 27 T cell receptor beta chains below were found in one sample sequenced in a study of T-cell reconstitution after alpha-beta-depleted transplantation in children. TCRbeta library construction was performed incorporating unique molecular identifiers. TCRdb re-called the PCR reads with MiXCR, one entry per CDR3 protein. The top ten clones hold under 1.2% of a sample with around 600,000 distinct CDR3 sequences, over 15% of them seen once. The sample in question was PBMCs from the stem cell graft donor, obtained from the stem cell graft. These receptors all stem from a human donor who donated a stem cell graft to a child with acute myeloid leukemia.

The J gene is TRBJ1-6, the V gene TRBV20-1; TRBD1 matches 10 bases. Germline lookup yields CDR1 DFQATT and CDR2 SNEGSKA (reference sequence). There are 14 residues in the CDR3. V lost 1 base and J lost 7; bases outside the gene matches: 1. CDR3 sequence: CSARVDRGNSPLHF. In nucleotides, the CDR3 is TGCAGTGCTAGAGTGGACAGGGGGAATTCACCCCTCCACTTT.

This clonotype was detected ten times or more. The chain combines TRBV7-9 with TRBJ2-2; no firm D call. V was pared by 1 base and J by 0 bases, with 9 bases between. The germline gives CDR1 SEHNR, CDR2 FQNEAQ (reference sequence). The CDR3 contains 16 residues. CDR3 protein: CASSLDAKANTGELFF. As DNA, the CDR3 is TGTGCCAGCAGCTTAGACGCCAAGGCGAACACCGGGGAGCTGTTTTTT.

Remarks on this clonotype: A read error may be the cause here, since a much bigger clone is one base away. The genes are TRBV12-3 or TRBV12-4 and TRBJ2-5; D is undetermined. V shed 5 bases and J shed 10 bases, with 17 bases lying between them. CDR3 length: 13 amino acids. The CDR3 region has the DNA TGTGCCAGCAGTCTTACCCTGGTCGACGACCAGTACTTC. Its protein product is CASSLTLVDDQYF.

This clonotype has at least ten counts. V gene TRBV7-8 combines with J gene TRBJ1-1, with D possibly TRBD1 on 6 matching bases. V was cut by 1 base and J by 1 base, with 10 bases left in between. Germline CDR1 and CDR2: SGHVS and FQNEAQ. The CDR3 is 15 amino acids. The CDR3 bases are TGTGCCAGCAGCTTAGAAGGACAGCAGAACACTGAAGCTTTCTTT. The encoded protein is CASSLEGQQNTEAFF.

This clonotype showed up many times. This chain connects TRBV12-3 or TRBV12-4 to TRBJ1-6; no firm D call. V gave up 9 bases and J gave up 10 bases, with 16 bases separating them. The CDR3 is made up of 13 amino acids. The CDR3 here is CASRAVGYSPLHF. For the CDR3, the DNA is TGTGCCAGTCGGGCAGTGGGATACTCACCCCTCCACTTT.

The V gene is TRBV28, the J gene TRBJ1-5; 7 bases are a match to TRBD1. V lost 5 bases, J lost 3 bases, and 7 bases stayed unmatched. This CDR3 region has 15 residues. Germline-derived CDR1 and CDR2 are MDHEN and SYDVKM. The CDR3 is CASSGPTGSNQPQHF. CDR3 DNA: TGTGCCAGCAGTGGACCGACAGGGTCCAATCAGCCCCAGCATTTT.

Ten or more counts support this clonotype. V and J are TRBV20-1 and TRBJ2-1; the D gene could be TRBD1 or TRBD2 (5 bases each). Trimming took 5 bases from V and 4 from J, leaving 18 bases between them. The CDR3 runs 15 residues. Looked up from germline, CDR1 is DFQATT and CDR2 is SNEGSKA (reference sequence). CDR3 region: CSAYPLGTIYNEQFF. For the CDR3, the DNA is TGCAGTGCTTACCCGCTAGGGACCATATACAATGAGCAGTTCTTC.

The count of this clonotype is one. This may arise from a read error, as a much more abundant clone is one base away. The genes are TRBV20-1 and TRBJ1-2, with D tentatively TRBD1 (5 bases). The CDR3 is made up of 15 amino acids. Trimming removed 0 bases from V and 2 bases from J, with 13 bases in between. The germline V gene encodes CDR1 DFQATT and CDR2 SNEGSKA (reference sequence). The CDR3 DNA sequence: TGCAGTGCTAGAGATCAGGAGACAGTGAACTATGGCTACACCTTC. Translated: CSARDQETVNYGYTF.

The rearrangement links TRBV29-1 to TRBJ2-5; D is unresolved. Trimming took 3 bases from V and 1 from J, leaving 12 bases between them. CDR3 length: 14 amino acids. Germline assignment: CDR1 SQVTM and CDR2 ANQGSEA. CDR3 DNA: TGCAGCGTTGAGCGGCCGACGGCCCAAGAGACCCAGTACTTC. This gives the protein CSVERPTAQETQYF.

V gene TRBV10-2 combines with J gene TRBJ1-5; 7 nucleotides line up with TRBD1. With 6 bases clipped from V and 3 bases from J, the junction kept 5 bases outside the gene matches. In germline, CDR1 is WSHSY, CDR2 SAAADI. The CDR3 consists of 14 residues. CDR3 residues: CASRPTGDNQPQHF. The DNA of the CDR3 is TGCGCCAGCAGGCCCACAGGGGACAATCAGCCCCAGCATTTT.

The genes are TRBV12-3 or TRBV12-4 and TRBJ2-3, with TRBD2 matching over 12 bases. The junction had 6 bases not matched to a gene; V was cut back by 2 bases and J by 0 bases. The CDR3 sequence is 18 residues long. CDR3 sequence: CASSLLLAGGSSTDTQYF. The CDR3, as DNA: TGTGCCAGCAGTTTACTACTAGCGGGGGGCTCTAGCACAGATACGCAGTATTTT.

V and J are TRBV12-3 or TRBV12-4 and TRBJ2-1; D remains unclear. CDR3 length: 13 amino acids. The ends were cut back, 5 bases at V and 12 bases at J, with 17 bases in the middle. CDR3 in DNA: TGTGCCAGCAGTCTACCGGGTCCGAAGATGCAGTTCTTC. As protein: CASSLPGPKMQFF.

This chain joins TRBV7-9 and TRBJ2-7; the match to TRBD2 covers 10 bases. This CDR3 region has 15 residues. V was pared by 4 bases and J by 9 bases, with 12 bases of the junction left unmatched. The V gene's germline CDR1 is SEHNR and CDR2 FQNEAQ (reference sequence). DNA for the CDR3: TGTGCCAGCAGCTCTTCTAGCGGGAGATCGTCGGTGCAGTACTTC. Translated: CASSSSSGRSSVQYF.

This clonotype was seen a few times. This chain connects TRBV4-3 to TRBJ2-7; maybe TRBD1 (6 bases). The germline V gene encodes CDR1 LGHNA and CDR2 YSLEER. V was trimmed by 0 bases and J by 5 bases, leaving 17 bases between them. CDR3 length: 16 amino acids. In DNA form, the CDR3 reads TGCGCCAGCAGCCAAGATTGGGGCAGGGGTTGGGACGAGCAGTACTTC. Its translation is CASSQDWGRGWDEQYF.

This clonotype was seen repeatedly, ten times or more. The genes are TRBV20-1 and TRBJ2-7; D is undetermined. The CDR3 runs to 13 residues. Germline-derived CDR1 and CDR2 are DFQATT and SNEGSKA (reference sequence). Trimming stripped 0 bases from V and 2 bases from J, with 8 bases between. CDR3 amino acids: CSARDVVTYEQYV. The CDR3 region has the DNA TGCAGTGCTAGAGATGTGGTAACCTACGAGCAGTACGTC.

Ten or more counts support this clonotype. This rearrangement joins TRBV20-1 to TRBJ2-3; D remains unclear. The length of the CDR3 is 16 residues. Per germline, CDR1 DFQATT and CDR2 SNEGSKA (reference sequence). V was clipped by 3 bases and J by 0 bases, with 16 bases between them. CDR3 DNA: TGCAGTGCTAGCCTCCTTGTAGATTCTAGCACAGATACGCAGTATTTT. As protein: CSASLLVDSSTDTQYF.

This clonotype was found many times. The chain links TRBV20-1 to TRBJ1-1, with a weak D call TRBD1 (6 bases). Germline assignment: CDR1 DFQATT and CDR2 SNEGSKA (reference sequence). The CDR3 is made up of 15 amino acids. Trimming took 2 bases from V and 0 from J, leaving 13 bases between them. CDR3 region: CSARKSGGLNTEAFF. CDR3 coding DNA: TGCAGTGCTAGAAAAAGTGGGGGGCTGAACACTGAAGCTTTCTTT.

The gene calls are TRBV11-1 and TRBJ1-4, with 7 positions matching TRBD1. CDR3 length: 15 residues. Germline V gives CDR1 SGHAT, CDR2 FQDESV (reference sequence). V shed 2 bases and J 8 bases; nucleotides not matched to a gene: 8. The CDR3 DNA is TGTGCCAGCAGCTTAACCGGGACAGCAGGAGAAAAACTGTTTTTT. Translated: CASSLTGTAGEKLFF.

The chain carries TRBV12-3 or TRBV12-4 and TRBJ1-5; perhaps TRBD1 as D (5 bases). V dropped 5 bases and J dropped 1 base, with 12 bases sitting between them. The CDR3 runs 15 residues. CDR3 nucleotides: TGTGCCAGCAGTGGGGACGTGGTGAGCAATCAGCCCCAGCATTTT. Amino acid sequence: CASSGDVVSNQPQHF.

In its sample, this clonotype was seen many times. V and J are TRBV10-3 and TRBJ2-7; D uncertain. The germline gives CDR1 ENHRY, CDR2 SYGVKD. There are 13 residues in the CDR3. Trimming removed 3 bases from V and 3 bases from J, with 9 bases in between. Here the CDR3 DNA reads TGTGCCATCAGTGATATGGGGTTCTACGAGCAGTACGTC. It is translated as CAISDMGFYEQYV.

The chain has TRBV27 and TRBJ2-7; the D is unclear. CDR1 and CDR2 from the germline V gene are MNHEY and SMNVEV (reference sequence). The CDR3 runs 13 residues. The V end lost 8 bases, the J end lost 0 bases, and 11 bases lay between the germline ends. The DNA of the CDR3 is TGTGCCAGCCGCACTGGCGTCTCCTACGAGCAGTACTTC. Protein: CASRTGVSYEQYF.

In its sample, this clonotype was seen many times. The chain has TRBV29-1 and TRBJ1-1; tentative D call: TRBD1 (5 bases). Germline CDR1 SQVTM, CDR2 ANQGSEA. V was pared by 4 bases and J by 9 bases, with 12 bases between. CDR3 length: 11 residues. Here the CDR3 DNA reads TGCAGCGTTGCCGGGACGTCCCAAGCTTTCTTT. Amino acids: CSVAGTSQAFF.

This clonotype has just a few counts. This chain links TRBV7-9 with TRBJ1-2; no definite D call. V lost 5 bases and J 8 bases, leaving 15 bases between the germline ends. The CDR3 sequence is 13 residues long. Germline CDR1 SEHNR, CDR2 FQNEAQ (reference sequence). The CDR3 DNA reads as TGTGCCAGCAGCGGAGCAGGCTATGCCGGCTACACCTTC. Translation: CASSGAGYAGYTF.

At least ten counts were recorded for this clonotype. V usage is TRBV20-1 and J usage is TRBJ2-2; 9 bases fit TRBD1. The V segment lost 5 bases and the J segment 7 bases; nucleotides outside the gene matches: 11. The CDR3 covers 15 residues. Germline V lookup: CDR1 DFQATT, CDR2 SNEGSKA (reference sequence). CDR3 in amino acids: CSAGPGQGGGGELFF. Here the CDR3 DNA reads TGCAGTGCTGGACCGGGACAGGGCGGGGGCGGGGAGCTGTTTTTT.

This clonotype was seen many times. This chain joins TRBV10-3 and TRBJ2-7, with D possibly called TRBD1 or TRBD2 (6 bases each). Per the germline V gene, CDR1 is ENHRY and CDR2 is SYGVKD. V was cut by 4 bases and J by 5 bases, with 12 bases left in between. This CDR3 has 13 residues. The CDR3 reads CAISVNREDEQYV. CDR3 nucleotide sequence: TGTGCCATCAGTGTGAACAGGGAGGACGAGCAGTACGTC.

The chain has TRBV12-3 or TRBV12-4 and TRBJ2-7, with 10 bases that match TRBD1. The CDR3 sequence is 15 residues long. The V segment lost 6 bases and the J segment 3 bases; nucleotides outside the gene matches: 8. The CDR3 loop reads CASREGQGKFYEQYF. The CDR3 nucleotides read TGTGCCAGCAGGGAGGGACAGGGGAAATTCTACGAGCAGTACTTC.

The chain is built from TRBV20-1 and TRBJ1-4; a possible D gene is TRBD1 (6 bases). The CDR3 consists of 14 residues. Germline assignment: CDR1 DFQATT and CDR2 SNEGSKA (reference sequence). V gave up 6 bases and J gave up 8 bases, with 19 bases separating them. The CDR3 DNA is TGCAGTGCCATACCTCAGGGGAGGGGGGAAAAACTGTTTTTT. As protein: CSAIPQGRGEKLFF.